This T cell receptor beta chain was identified in a study of T cells expressing NK-cell markers. Study-wide context: The authors sequenced eight donors, of whom seven were HCMV-seropositive and one was seronegative. Study-wide results and limits: The dominant NKG2C+ clonotypes represented roughly 1.0-7.5% of CD8+ T cells in several donors.

In generating TCR beta cDNA, 5'RACE template switching with UMIs was used. TCRdb reanalyzed the 5' RACE reads and collapses them to one entry per CDR3 protein, without DNA. The table for this sample gives some 500,000 distinct CDR3 sequences. For this clonotype: Its target is unknown.

The origin of this receptor is a woman in her fifties or sixties in good health. Sequencing was carried out using blood T cells: a sorted CD56 or NKG2C T cell subset, CD4+ or CD8+ T cells, or bulk PBMC T cells (not recorded which).

The CDR3 sequence is CASSHTRVFLYEQYF. The chain employs TRBV14 and TRBJ2-7; absent DNA, TCRdb's TRBD1 call cannot be checked. Germline loops: CDR1 SGHDN, CDR2 FVKESK. The CDR3 length is 15 residues.